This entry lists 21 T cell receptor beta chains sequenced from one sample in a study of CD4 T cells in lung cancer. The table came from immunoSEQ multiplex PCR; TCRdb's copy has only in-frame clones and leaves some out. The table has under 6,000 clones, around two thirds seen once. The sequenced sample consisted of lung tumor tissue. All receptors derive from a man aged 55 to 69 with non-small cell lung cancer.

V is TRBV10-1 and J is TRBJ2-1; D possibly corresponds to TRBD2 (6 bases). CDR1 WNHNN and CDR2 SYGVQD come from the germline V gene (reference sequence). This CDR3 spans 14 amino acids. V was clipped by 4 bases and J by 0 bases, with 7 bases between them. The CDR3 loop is CASSVGGSYNEQFF. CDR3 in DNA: TGCGCCAGCAGTGTGGGGGGCTCCTACAATGAGCAGTTCTTC.

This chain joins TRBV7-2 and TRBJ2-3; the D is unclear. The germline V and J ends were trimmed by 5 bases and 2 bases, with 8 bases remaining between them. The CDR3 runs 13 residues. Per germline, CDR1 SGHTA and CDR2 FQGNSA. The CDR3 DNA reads TGTGCCAGCAGCCTGCTACTCACAGATACGCAGTATTTT. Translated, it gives CASSLLLTDTQYF.

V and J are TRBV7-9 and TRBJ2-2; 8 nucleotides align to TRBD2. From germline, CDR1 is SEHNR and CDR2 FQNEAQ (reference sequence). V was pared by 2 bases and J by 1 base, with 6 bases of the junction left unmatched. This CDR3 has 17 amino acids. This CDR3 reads CASSLWAGGLNTGELFF. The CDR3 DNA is TGTGCCAGCAGCTTATGGGCGGGAGGCCTGAACACCGGGGAGCTGTTTTTT.

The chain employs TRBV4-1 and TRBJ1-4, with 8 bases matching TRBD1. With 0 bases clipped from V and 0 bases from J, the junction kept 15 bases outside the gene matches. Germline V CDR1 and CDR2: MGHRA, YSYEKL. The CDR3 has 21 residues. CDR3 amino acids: CASSQDGLLGTGSATNEKLFF. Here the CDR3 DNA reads TGCGCCAGCAGCCAAGATGGCCTCCTGGGGACAGGATCAGCAACTAATGAAAAACTGTTTTTT.

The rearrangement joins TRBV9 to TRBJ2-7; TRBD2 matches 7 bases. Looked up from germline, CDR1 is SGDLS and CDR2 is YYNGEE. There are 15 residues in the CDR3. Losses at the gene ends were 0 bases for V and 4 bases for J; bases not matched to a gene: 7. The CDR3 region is CASSVVGGGPYEQYF. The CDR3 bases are TGTGCCAGCAGCGTAGTAGGCGGGGGACCTTACGAGCAGTACTTC.

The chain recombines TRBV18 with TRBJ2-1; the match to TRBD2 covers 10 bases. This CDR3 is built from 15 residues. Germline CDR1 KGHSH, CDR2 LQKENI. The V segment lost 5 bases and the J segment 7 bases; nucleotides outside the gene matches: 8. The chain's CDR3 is CASSSSSGSRNEQFF. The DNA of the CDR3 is TGTGCCAGCTCATCGTCTAGCGGGAGTAGAAATGAGCAGTTCTTC.

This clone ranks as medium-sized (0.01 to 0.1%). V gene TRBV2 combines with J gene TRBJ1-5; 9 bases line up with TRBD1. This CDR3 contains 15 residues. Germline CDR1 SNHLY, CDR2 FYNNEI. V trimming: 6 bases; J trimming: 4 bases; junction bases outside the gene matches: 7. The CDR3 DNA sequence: TGTGCCAGCAGCCCAGGACAGGGGAGTAATCAGCCCCAGCATTTT. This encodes CASSPGQGSNQPQHF.

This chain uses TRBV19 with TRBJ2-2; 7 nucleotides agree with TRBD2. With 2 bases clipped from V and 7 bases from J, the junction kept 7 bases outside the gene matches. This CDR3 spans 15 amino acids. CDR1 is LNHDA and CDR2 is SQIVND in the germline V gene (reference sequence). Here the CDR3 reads CASSISSGRFGELFF. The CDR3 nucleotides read TGTGCCAGTAGTATAAGTTCCGGGAGGTTCGGGGAGCTGTTTTTT.

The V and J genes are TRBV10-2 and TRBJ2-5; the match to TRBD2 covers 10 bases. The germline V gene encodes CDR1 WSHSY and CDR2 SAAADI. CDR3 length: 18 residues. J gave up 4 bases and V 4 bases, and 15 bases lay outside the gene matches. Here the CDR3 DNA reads TGCGCCAGCAGTGCCCCCAATTTTAGCGGGAGGTTGAGAGAGACCCAGTACTTC. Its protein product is CASSAPNFSGRLRETQYF.

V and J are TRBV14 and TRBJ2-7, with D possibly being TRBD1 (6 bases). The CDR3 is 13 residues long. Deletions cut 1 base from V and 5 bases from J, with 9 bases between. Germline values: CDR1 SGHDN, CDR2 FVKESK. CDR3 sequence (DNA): TGTGCCAGCAGCCAAGTCAGGGGCCACGAGCAGTACTTC. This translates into CASSQVRGHEQYF.

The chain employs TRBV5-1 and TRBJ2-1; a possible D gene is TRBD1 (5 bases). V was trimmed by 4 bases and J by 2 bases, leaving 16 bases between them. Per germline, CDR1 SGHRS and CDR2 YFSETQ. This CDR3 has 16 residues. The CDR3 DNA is TGCGCCAGCAGCCACGACGGGCAGGGCCCCTACAATGAGCAGTTCTTC. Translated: CASSHDGQGPYNEQFF. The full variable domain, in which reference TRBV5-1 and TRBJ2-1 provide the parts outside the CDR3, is KAGVTQTPRYLIKTRGQQVTLSCSPISGHRSVSWYQQTPGQGLQFLFEYFSETQRNKGNFPGRFSGRQFSNSRSEMNVSTLELGDSALYLCASSHDGQGPYNEQFFGPGTRLTVL.

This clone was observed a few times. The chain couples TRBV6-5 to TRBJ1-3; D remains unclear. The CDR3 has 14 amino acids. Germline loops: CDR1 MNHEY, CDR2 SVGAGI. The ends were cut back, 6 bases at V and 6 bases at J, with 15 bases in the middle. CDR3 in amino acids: CASSPHTFENTIYF. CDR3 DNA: TGTGCCAGCAGCCCACATACCTTTGAAAACACCATATATTTT.

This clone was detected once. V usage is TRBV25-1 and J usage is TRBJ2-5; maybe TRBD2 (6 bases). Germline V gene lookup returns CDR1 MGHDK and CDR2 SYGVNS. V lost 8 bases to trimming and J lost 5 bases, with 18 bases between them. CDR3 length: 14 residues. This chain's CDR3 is CASASDGGMETQYF. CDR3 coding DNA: TGTGCCAGCGCGTCGGACGGGGGAATGGAGACCCAGTACTTC.

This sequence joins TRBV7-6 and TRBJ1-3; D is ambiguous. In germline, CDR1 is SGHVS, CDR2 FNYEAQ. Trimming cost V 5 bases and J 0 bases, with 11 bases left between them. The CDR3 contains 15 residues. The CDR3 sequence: CASSAGRSSGNTIYF. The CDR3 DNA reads TGTGCCAGCAGCGCCGGGAGATCCTCTGGAAACACCATATATTTT.

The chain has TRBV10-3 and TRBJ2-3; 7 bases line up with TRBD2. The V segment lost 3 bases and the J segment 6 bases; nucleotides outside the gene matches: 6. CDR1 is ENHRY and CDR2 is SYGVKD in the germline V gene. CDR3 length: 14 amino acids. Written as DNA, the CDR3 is TGTGCCATCAGTGAAGGCGGGAGAGGGGATACGCAGTATTTT. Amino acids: CAISEGGRGDTQYF.

DNA for the CDR3: TGTGCCAGCTCCGACAGGCTGAACACTGAAGCTTTCTTT. It encodes CASSDRLNTEAFF. The V call is TRBV11-3, the J call TRBJ1-1, with a tentative D call TRBD1 (6 bases). Germline lookup yields CDR1 SGHNT and CDR2 YENEEA. V lost 8 bases and J 0 bases, leaving 10 bases between the germline ends. The CDR3 loop spans 13 amino acids.

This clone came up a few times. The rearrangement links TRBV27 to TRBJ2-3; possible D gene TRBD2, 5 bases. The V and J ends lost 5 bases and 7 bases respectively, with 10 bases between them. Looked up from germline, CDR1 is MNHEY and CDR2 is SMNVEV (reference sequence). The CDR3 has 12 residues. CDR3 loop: CASSIPGYTQYF. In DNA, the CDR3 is TGTGCCAGCAGTATCCCGGGATATACGCAGTATTTT.

In DNA form, the CDR3 reads TGTGCCAGCAGCCGGGGACAGGGGTCCGATGGCTACACCTTC. Translation: CASSRGQGSDGYTF. The chain has TRBV7-9 and TRBJ1-2; 10 bases map to TRBD1. V was clipped by 5 bases and J by 6 bases; unmatched bases: 6. Per germline, CDR1 SEHNR and CDR2 FQNEAQ (reference sequence). The CDR3 length is 14 residues.

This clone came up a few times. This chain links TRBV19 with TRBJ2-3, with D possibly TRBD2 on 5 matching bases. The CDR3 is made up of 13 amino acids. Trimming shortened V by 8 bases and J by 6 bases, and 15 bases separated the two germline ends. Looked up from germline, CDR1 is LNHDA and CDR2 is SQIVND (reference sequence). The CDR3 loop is CASRGLELDTQYF. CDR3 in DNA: TGTGCCAGTCGCGGGCTAGAACTGGATACGCAGTATTTT.

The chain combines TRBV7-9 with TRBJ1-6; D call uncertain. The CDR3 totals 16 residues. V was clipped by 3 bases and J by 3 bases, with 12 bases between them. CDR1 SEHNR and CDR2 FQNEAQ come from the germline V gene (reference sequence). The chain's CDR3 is CASSFEGGNYNSPLHF. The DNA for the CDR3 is TGTGCCAGCAGCTTTGAGGGCGGCAACTATAATTCACCCCTCCACTTT.

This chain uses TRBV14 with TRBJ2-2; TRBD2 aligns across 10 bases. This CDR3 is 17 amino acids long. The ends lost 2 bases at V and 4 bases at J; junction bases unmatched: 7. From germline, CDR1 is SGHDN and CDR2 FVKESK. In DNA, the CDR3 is TGTGCCAGCAGCCAACTAGCGGGAGAATCGGTCACCGGGGAGCTGTTTTTT. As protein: CASSQLAGESVTGELFF.